This record looks at one T cell receptor (beta chain) sequence and its context. No antigen is known for it. From germline, CDR1 is LGHNA and CDR2 YSLEER. V was clipped by 4 bases and J by 2 bases, with 14 bases between them. This CDR3 has 15 amino acids. This sample is part of a study of PD-L1 blockade in urothelial cancer. Overall study: Blood yielded a median of around 150,000 T cells per sample. Study findings and constraints: Patients with durable benefit had greater blood expansion of tumor-associated TCR clones 3 weeks into treatment.

The repertoire was sequenced with immunoSEQ multiplex PCR; TCRdb's copy has only in-frame clones and lacks some. Of 35,000 to 45,000 clones listed, 88% were seen once; the top ten hold roughly 25%. Time point: pretreatment peripheral blood. The chain links TRBV4-3 to TRBJ1-1, with D uncertain. Sequences were derived from PBMCs, sampled around atezolizumab (anti-PD-L1) treatment. This sequence was found in a donor aged 40 or older with urothelial cancer. This chain's CDR3 is CASSPAVGRNTEAFF. CDR3 nucleotide sequence: TGCGCCAGCAGCCCCGCGGTAGGGAGAAACACTGAAGCTTTCTTT.